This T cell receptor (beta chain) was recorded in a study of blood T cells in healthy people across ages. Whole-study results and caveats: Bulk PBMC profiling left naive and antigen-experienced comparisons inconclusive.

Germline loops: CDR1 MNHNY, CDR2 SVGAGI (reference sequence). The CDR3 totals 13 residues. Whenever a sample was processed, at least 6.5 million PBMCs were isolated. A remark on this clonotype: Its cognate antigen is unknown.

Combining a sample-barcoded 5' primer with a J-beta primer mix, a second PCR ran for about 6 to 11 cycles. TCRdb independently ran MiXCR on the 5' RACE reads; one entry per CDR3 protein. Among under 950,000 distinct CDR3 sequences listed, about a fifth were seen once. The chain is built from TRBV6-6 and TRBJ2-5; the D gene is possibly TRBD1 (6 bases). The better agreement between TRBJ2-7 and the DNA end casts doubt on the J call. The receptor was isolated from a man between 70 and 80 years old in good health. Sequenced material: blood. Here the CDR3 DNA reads TGTGCCAGCAGCCGACAGGACTCCTACGAGCAGTACTTC. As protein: CASSRQDSYEQYF.